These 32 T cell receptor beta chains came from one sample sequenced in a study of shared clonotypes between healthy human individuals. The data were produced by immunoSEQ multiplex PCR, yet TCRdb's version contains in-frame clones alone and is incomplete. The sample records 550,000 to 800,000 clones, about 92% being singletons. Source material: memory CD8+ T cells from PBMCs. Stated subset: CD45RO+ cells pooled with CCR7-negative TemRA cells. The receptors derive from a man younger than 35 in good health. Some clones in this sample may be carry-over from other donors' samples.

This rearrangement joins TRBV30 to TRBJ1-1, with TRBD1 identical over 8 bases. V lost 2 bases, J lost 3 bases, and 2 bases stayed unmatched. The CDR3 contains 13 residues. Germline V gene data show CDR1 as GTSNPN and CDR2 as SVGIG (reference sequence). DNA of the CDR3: TGTGCCTGGAGTTACAGGGGGGACACTGAAGCTTTCTTT. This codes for CAWSYRGDTEAFF.

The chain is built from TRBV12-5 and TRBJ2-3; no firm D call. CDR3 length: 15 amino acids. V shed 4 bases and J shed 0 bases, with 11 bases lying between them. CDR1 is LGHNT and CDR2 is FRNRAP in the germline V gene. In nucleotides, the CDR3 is TGTGCTAGTGGTTGGAGTCCTCCTAGCACAGATACGCAGTATTTT. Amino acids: CASGWSPPSTDTQYF.

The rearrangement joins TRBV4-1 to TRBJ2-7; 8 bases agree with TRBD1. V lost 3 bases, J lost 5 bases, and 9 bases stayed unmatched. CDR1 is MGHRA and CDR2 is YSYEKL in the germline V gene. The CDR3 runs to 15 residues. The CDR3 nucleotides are TGCGCCAGCAGCCAGACCGGGACAGGCAACCACGAGCAGTACTTC. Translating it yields CASSQTGTGNHEQYF.

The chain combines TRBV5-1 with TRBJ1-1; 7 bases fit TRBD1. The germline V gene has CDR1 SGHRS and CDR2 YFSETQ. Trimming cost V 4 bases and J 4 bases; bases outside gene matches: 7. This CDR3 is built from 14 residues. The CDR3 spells CASSPGGGGTEAFF. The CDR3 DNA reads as TGCGCCAGCAGCCCCGGAGGGGGCGGCACTGAAGCTTTCTTT.

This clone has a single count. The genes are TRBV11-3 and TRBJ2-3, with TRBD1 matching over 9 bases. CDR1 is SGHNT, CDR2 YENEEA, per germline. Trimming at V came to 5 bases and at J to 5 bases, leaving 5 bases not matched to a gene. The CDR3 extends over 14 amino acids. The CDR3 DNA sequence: TGTGCCAGCAGCCCTGGACAGGGGAAAGATACGCAGTATTTT. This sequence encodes CASSPGQGKDTQYF.

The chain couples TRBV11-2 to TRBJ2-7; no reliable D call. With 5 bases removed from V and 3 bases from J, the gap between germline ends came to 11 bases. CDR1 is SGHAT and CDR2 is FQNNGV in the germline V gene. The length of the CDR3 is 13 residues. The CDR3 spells CASSIAVSYEQYF. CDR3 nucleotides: TGTGCCAGCAGCATCGCAGTAAGCTACGAGCAGTACTTC. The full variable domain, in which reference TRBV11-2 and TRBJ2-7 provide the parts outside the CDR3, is EAGVAQSPRYKIIEKRQSVAFWCNPISGHATLYWYQQILGQGPKLLIQFQNNGVVDDSQLPKDRFSAERLKGVDSTLKIQPAKLEDSAVYLCASSIAVSYEQYFGPGTRLTVT.

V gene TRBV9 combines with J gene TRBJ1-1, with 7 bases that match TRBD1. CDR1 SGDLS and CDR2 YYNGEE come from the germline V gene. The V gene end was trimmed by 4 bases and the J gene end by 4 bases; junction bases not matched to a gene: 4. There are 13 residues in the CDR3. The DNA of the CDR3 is TGTGCCAGCAGCATTGCAGGGGGCACTGAAGCTTTCTTT. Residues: CASSIAGGTEAFF.

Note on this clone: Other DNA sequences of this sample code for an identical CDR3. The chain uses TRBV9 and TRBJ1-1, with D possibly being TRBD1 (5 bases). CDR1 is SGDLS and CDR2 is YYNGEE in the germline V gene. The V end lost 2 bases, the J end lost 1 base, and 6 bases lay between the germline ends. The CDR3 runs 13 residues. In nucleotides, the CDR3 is TGTGCCAGCAGCGTGGGACCGAACACTGAAGCTTTCTTT. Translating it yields CASSVGPNTEAFF.

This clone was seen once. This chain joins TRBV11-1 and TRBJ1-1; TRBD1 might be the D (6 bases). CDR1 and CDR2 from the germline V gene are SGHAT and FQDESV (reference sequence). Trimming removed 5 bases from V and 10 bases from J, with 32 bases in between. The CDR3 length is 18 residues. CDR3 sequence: CASSLEGHSFWQAGGAFF. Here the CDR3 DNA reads TGTGCCAGCAGCCTAGAGGGACACTCCTTTTGGCAGGCCGGTGGAGCTTTCTTT.

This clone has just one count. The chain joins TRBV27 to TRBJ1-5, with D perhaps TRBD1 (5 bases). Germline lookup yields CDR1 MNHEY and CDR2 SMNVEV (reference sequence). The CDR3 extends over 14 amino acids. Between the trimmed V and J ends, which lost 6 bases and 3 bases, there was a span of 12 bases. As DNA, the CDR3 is TGTGCCAGCAGAAAAACAGGAGCCAATCAGCCCCAGCATTTT. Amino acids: CASRKTGANQPQHF.

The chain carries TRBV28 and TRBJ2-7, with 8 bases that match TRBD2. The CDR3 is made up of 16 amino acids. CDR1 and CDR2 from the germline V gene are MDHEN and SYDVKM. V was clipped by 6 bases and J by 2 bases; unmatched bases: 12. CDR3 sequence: CASRTPGGALTYEQYF. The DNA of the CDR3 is TGTGCCAGCAGAACCCCGGGGGGGGCGCTAACCTACGAGCAGTACTTC.

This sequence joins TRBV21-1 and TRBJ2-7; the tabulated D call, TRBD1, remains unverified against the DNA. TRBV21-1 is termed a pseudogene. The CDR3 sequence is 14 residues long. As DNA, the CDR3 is TGTGCCAGCAGCAAGGGGGACAGTTCCTACGAGCAGTACTTC. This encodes CASSKGDSSYEQYF.

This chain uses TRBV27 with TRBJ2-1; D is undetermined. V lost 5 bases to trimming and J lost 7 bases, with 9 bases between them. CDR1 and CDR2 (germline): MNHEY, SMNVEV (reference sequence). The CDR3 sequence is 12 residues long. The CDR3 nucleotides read TGTGCCAGCAGTCCTATGGCTAATGAGCAGTTCTTC. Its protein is CASSPMANEQFF.

In DNA form, the CDR3 reads TGCGCCAGCAGCGGAGTAGCGGAGACCACCGGGGAGCTGTTTTTT. It encodes CASSGVAETTGELFF. This sequence joins TRBV10-1 and TRBJ2-2, with a weak D call TRBD2 (6 bases). Germline V gene lookup returns CDR1 WNHNN and CDR2 SYGVQD (reference sequence). The CDR3 totals 15 residues. The ends were cut back, 6 bases at V and 4 bases at J, with 15 bases in the middle.

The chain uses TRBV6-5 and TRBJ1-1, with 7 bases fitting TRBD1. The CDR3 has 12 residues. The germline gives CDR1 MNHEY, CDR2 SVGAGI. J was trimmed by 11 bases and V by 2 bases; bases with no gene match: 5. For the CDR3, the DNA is TGTGCCAGCAGTTACCCGAGGGGGCGGGCTTTCTTT. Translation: CASSYPRGRAFF.

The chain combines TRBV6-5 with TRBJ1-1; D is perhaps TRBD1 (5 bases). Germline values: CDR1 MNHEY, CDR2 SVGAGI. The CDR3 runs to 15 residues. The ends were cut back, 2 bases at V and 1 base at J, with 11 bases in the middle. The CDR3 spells CASSYGLGTNTEAFF. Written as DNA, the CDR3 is TGTGCCAGCAGTTACGGTTTGGGGACGAACACTGAAGCTTTCTTT.

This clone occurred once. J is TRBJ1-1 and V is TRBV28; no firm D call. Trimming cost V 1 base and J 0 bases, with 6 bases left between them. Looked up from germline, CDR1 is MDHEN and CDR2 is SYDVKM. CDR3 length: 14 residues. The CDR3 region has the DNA TGTGCCAGCAGTTTATTCCGGATGAACACTGAAGCTTTCTTT. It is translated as CASSLFRMNTEAFF.

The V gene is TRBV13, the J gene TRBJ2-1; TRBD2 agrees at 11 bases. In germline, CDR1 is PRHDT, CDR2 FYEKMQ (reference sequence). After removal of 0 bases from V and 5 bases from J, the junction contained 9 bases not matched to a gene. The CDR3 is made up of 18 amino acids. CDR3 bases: TGTGCCAGCAGCTTAGGACTAGCGGGGGTCGGAGGGGACAATGAGCAGTTCTTC. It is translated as CASSLGLAGVGGDNEQFF.

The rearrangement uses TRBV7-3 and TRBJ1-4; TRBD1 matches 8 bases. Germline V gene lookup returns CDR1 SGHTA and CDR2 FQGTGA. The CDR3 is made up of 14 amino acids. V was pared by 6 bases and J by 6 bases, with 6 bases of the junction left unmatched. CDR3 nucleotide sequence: TGTGCCAGCAGTAAACCGGACAGGGATGAAAAACTGTTTTTT. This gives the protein CASSKPDRDEKLFF.

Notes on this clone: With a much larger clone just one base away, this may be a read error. CDR3 sequence (DNA): TGCGCCAGCAGCCAAGATCGGGCAGATACGCAGTGTTTT. This gives the protein CASSQDRADTQCF. The rearrangement links TRBV4-3 to TRBJ2-3; D gene uncertain. CDR3 length: 13 amino acids. Germline V gene data show CDR1 as LGHNA and CDR2 as YSLEER.

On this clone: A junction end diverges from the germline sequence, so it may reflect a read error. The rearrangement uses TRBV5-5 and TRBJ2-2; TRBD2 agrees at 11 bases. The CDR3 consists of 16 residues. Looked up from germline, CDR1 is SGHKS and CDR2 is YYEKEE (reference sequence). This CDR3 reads CASTLWGLADTGELFF. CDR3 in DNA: TGTGCCAGCACCTTGTGGGGACTAGCGGACACCGGGGAGCTGTTTTTT.

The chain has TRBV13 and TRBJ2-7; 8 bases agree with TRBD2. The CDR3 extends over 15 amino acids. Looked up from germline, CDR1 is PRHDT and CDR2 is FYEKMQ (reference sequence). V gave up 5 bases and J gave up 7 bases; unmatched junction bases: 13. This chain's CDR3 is CASSADSGSSREQYF. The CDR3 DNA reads TGTGCCAGCAGCGCAGACAGCGGGAGCTCTCGGGAGCAGTACTTC.

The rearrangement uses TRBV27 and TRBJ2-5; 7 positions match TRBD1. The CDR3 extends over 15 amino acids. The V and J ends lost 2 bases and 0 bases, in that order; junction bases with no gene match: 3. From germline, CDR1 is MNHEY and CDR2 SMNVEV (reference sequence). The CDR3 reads CASSLDRAHQETQYF. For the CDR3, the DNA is TGTGCCAGCAGTTTAGACAGGGCTCACCAAGAGACCCAGTACTTC.

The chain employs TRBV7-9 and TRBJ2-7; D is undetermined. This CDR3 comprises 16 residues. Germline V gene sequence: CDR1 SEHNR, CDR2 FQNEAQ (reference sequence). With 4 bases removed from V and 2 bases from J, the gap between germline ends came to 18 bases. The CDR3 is CASSSRVGGPPYEQYF. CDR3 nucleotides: TGTGCCAGCAGCTCCCGGGTAGGTGGGCCGCCCTACGAGCAGTACTTC.

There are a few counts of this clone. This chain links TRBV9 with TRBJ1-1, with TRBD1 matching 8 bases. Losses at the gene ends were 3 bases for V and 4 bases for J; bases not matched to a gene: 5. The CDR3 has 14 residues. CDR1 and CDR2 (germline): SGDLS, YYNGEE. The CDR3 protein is CASSAGGGGTEAFF. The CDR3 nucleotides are TGTGCCAGCAGCGCAGGGGGCGGGGGCACTGAAGCTTTCTTT.

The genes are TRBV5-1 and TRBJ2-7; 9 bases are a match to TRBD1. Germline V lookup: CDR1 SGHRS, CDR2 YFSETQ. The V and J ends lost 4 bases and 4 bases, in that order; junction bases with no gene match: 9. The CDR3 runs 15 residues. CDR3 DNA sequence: TGCGCCAGCAGCCTCCGGGACAGGGAAGATTACGAGCAGTACTTC. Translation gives CASSLRDREDYEQYF.

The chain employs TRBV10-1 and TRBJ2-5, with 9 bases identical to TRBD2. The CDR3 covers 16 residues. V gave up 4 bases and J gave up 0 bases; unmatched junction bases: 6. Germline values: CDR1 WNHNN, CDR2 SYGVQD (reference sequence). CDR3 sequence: CASSAESGRNQETQYF. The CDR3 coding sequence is TGCGCCAGCAGTGCCGAAAGCGGGAGGAACCAAGAGACCCAGTACTTC.

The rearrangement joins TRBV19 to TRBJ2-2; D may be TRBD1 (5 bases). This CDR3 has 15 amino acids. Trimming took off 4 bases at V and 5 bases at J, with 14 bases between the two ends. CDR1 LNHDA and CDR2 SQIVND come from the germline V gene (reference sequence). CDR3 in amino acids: CASSKPQGGTGELFF. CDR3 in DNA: TGTGCCAGTAGTAAACCTCAGGGTGGGACCGGGGAGCTGTTTTTT.

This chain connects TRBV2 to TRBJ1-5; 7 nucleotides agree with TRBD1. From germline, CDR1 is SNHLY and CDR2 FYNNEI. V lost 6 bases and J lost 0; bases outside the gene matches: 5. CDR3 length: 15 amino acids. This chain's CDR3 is CASRGTVNSNQPQHF. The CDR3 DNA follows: TGTGCCAGCAGGGGGACAGTTAATAGCAATCAGCCCCAGCATTTT. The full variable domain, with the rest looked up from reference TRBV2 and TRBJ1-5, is EPEVTQTPSHQVTQMGQEVILRCVPISNHLYFYWYRQILGQKVEFLVSFYNNEISEKSEIFDDQFSVERPDGSNFTLKIRSTKLEDSAMYFCASRGTVNSNQPQHFGDGTRLSIL.

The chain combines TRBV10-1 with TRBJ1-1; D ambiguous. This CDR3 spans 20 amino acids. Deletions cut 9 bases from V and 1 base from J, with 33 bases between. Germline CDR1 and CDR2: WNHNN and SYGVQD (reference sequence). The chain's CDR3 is CASSPTREAWPPQPNTEAFF. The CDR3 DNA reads TGCGCCAGTTCCCCCACACGCGAGGCCTGGCCACCCCAGCCGAACACTGAAGCTTTCTTT.

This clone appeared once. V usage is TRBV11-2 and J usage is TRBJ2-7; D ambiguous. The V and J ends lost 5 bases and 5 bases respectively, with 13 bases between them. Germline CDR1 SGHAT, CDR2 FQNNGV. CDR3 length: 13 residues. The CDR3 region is CASSQGLGNEQYF. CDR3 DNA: TGTGCCAGCAGCCAAGGGTTGGGGAACGAGCAGTACTTC.

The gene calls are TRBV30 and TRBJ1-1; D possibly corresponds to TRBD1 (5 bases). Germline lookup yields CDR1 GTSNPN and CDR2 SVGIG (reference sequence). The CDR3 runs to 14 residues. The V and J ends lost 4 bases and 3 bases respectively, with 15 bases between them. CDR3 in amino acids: CAWTQNGGYTEAFF. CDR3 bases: TGTGCCTGGACTCAAAATGGGGGATACACTGAAGCTTTCTTT.